One sample yielded the 19 T cell receptor beta chains listed below, sequenced in a study of T cells in localized non-small cell lung cancer. The repertoire was sequenced with immunoSEQ multiplex PCR; TCRdb's copy has only in-frame clones and lacks some. Of 50,000 to 75,000 clones in the sample, about nine tenths are singletons; the top ten hold about 20%. Material: peripheral blood, obtained before any cancer treatment. These receptors came from a man between 40 and 70 years old with stage I lung adenocarcinoma.

The chain uses TRBV27 and TRBJ1-5; D remains unclear. CDR1 is MNHEY and CDR2 is SMNVEV in the germline V gene (reference sequence). Trimming cost V 1 base and J 3 bases, with 7 bases left between them. The CDR3 is made up of 14 amino acids. For the CDR3, the DNA is TGTGCCAGCAGTTTATACAGCACCAATCAGCCCCAGCATTTT. It translates to CASSLYSTNQPQHF.

CDR3 amino acids: CASSELSRLAGQYF. CDR3 DNA: TGTGCCAGCAGTGAACTTTCGCGCCTCGCGGGGCAGTACTTC. The chain carries TRBV6-1 and TRBJ2-7; possibly TRBD2 for D (5 bases). From germline, CDR1 is MNHNS and CDR2 SASEGT. CDR3 length: 14 amino acids. V gave up 2 bases and J gave up 9 bases, with 17 bases separating them.

The chain is built from TRBV6-6 and TRBJ2-1, with D perhaps matching TRBD1 (6 bases). Germline CDR1 is MNHNY and CDR2 is SVGAGI (reference sequence). The CDR3 sequence is 13 residues long. Trimming stripped 6 bases from V and 8 bases from J, with 14 bases between. CDR3 in DNA: TGTGCCAGCAGAATAGGGACACGCGATGAGCAGTTCTTC. Encoded protein: CASRIGTRDEQFF.

The rearrangement links TRBV25-1 to TRBJ2-7; 8 bases fit TRBD1. This CDR3 is 13 amino acids long. CDR1 and CDR2 (germline): MGHDK, SYGVNS. V gave up 8 bases and J gave up 7 bases; unmatched junction bases: 10. CDR3 protein: CASVPGGRWEQYF. The CDR3 bases are TGTGCCAGCGTACCAGGGGGCCGGTGGGAGCAGTACTTC.

This sequence joins TRBV5-4 and TRBJ2-5; D remains unclear. The CDR3 runs 14 residues. Trimming cost V 4 bases and J 5 bases, with 15 bases left between them. Germline loops: CDR1 SGHNT, CDR2 YYREEE (reference sequence). The CDR3 DNA is TGTGCCAGCAGCCCCAAGACTGTACCTGAGACCCAGTACTTC. It translates to CASSPKTVPETQYF.

The rearrangement joins TRBV10-2 to TRBJ1-1; 7 nucleotides agree with TRBD1. The CDR3 is made up of 15 amino acids. V trimming: 6 bases; J trimming: 2 bases; junction bases outside the gene matches: 9. Germline V lookup: CDR1 WSHSY, CDR2 SAAADI. The CDR3 DNA reads TGCGCCAGCAGCCGCGGGACAGTCGTCAACACTGAAGCTTTCTTT. Translation gives CASSRGTVVNTEAFF.

The CDR3 is CASSFEGSNQPQHF. The CDR3, as DNA: TGTGCCAGCAGTTTTGAGGGGAGCAATCAGCCCCAGCATTTT. V is TRBV6-5 and J is TRBJ1-5; a weak D match, TRBD1 (5 bases). The germline V and J ends were trimmed by 4 bases and 1 base, with 8 bases remaining between them. CDR1 is MNHEY, CDR2 SVGAGI, per germline. CDR3 length: 14 amino acids.

This clone was counted a single time. The V gene is TRBV30, the J gene TRBJ2-5; 8 bases align to TRBD1. The CDR3 has 17 amino acids. Germline trimming cut 0 bases from V and 7 bases from J; bases unmatched to any gene: 16. In germline, CDR1 is GTSNPN, CDR2 SVGIG (reference sequence). This CDR3 is CAWSVSQLWTGMGTQYF. DNA of the CDR3: TGTGCCTGGAGTGTTTCCCAGTTATGGACAGGGATGGGGACCCAGTACTTC.

The chain links TRBV5-1 to TRBJ1-4; D uncertain. The V and J ends lost 0 bases and 5 bases respectively, with 11 bases between them. The V gene's germline CDR1 is SGHRS and CDR2 YFSETQ. The CDR3 consists of 15 residues. The CDR3 DNA follows: TGCGCCAGCAGCTTGGGCGTCGGACTAAATGAAAAACTGTTTTTT. This translates into CASSLGVGLNEKLFF.

This clone has only a few counts. The CDR3 DNA reads TGTGCCAGCAGTGAGTGGGGGGGAGGAAATGAAAAACTGTTTTTT. Translating it yields CASSEWGGGNEKLFF. This chain links TRBV2 with TRBJ1-4; the D gene is possibly TRBD1 (5 bases). Germline V gene lookup returns CDR1 SNHLY and CDR2 FYNNEI. The CDR3 is 15 amino acids. Trimming took off 3 bases at V and 5 bases at J, with 13 bases between the two ends.

The chain uses TRBV7-9 and TRBJ2-1; 8 bases fit TRBD1. The CDR3 consists of 12 residues. From germline, CDR1 is SEHNR and CDR2 FQNEAQ (reference sequence). J gave up 16 bases and V 5 bases, and 10 bases lay outside the gene matches. As DNA, the CDR3 is TGTGCCAGCAGCCGAGACAGGGGTCCGTACTTCTTC. Its protein product is CASSRDRGPYFF.

The rearrangement joins TRBV18 to TRBJ1-1, with 8 bases identical to TRBD1. Germline V gene sequence: CDR1 KGHSH, CDR2 LQKENI. This CDR3 region has 13 residues. V dropped 5 bases and J dropped 4; count of bases not matched to a gene: 3. CDR3 sequence: CASSGQGGTEAFF. The DNA for the CDR3 is TGTGCCAGCTCAGGACAGGGTGGCACTGAAGCTTTCTTT.

J is TRBJ2-5 and V is TRBV4-2; TRBD2 matches 12 bases. Germline CDR1 reads LGHNA; CDR2 reads YNFKEQ. This CDR3 has 16 amino acids. The J segment lost 5 bases and the V segment lost 1 base, leaving 5 bases of the junction unmatched. The CDR3 nucleotides read TGTGCCAGCAGCCAAGCTAGCGGGAGGGCTGGGGAGACCCAGTACTTC. Translation gives CASSQASGRAGETQYF.

The rearrangement links TRBV6-6 to TRBJ2-1; D is unclear. The CDR3 is 15 amino acids. From germline, CDR1 is MNHNY and CDR2 SVGAGI (reference sequence). Trimming shortened V by 2 bases and J by 4 bases, and 12 bases separated the two germline ends. CDR3 amino acids: CASSYPDKEYNEQFF. CDR3 nucleotide sequence: TGTGCCAGCAGTTACCCCGACAAGGAGTACAATGAGCAGTTCTTC.

V and J are TRBV15 and TRBJ2-7; 8 bases are a match to TRBD2. Germline V lookup: CDR1 LNHNV, CDR2 YYDKDF (reference sequence). CDR3 length: 17 amino acids. V shed 3 bases, J shed 7 bases, and the junction held 17 bases outside the gene matches. CDR3 bases: TGTGCCACCAGCAGTAAATACCAGCGGGAGAGCCCAGGTGAGCAGTACTTC. Translating gives CATSSKYQRESPGEQYF.

The rearrangement uses TRBV2 and TRBJ2-7; D gene unclear. The CDR3 covers 12 residues. Trimming took off 6 bases at V and 4 bases at J, with 10 bases between the two ends. Per germline, CDR1 SNHLY and CDR2 FYNNEI. For the CDR3, the DNA is TGTGCCAGCAGCGCTCAACGTTACGAGCAGTACTTC. Its protein product is CASSAQRYEQYF.

The gene calls are TRBV19 and TRBJ2-7, with TRBD1 matching 9 bases. Germline V gene sequence: CDR1 LNHDA, CDR2 SQIVND (reference sequence). J gave up 6 bases and V 6 bases, and 3 bases lay outside the gene matches. The CDR3 has 12 residues. The CDR3 spells CASRGQGSEQYF. Here the CDR3 DNA reads TGTGCCAGTAGGGGACAGGGAAGCGAGCAGTACTTC.

This chain connects TRBV19 to TRBJ1-5, with a possible D match to TRBD1 (5 bases). V was cut by 6 bases and J by 4 bases, with 13 bases left in between. CDR3 size: 14 residues. Germline-derived CDR1 and CDR2 are LNHDA and SQIVND (reference sequence). In DNA form, the CDR3 reads TGTGCCAGTAGCCTGGGGGGTTTGAATCAGCCCCAGCATTTT. Amino acid sequence: CASSLGGLNQPQHF. The full variable domain, in which reference TRBV19 and TRBJ1-5 provide the parts outside the CDR3, is DGGITQSPKYLFRKEGQNVTLSCEQNLNHDAMYWYRQDPGQGLRLIYYSQIVNDFQKGDIAEGYSVSREKKESFPLTVTSAQKNPTAFYLCASSLGGLNQPQHFGDGTRLSIL.

This clone was detected once. The rearrangement joins TRBV18 to TRBJ2-7; tentatively, D is TRBD2 (6 bases). This CDR3 is built from 15 residues. The germline V gene has CDR1 KGHSH and CDR2 LQKENI. Trimming took 0 bases from V and 7 from J, leaving 16 bases between them. In DNA form, the CDR3 reads TGTGCCAGCTCACCACCGGCAGGCTTGGCGGGGGAGCAGTACTTC. This encodes CASSPPAGLAGEQYF.